These 11 T cell receptor beta chains originate from one sample sequenced in a study of T cell responses to AZD1222 COVID-19 vaccine. Libraries were prepared by immunoSEQ multiplex PCR; TCRdb keeps only in-frame clonotypes and omits some of them. In the table there are about 140,000 clones, roughly 89% of which are singletons. Material: peripheral blood, obtained on day 0 of AZD1222 vaccination. These receptor sequences come from an adult in good health.

The CDR3 spells CASVRERGPTEAFF. DNA of the CDR3: TGTGCCAGCGTCAGGGAGCGAGGGCCCACTGAAGCTTTCTTT. The V call is TRBV5-5, the J call TRBJ1-1, with TRBD1 as a possible D gene (5 bases). The CDR3 sequence is 14 residues long. V was pared by 7 bases and J by 4 bases, with 17 bases between. CDR1 SGHKS and CDR2 YYEKEE come from the germline V gene (reference sequence).

In regard to this clone: Other nucleotide sequences in the sample specify the same CDR3. CDR3 loop: CASSYQGYNSPLHF. Written as DNA, the CDR3 is TGTGCCAGCAGTTACCAGGGATATAATTCACCCCTCCACTTT. J is TRBJ1-6 and V is TRBV6-5; a possible D gene is TRBD1 (5 bases). CDR3 size: 14 residues. CDR1 MNHEY and CDR2 SVGAGI come from the germline V gene. The V and J ends lost 2 bases and 4 bases respectively, with 6 bases between them.

V gene TRBV5-1 combines with J gene TRBJ1-2; the D is unclear. V lost 4 bases, J lost 3 bases, and 10 bases lay in between. Germline V lookup: CDR1 SGHRS, CDR2 YFSETQ. The CDR3 sequence is 13 residues long. Written as DNA, the CDR3 is TGCGCCAGCAGCCAATCTTTGGACTATGGCTACACCTTC. As protein: CASSQSLDYGYTF.

V usage is TRBV12-3 or TRBV12-4 and J usage is TRBJ1-4, with D maybe TRBD1 (5 bases). Trimming stripped 5 bases from V and 9 bases from J, with 13 bases between. This CDR3 spans 13 amino acids. CDR3 residues: CASSDEGLQKLFF. Written as DNA, the CDR3 is TGTGCCAGCAGTGACGAGGGGCTTCAAAAACTGTTTTTT.

This clone was seen only once. This chain joins TRBV5-5 and TRBJ2-1, with D perhaps TRBD1 or TRBD2 (5 bases each). The germline CDR1 and CDR2 sequences are SGHKS and YYEKEE (reference sequence). The CDR3 is 16 residues long. V was shortened by 5 bases and J by 4 bases, with 19 bases between the two germline ends. The CDR3 nucleotides read TGTGCCAGCAGTCACCGGTCATGGGGGAAATACAATGAGCAGTTCTTC. Protein product: CASSHRSWGKYNEQFF.

The rearrangement uses TRBV7-3 and TRBJ2-2; 7 bases line up with TRBD1. The germline CDR1 and CDR2 sequences are SGHTA and FQGTGA. CDR3 length: 15 amino acids. The trim removed 5 bases at V and 6 bases at J, leaving 9 bases unmatched. Written as DNA, the CDR3 is TGTGCCAGCAGCCCGAGGGGGACAGTGGCCGGGGAGCTGTTTTTT. This sequence encodes CASSPRGTVAGELFF.

The chain couples TRBV6-6 to TRBJ2-1, with a tentative D call TRBD2 (6 bases). This CDR3 contains 15 residues. CDR1 and CDR2 from the germline V gene are MNHNY and SVGAGI (reference sequence). V lost 7 bases and J lost 3, with 16 bases in between. CDR3 residues: CASTPIQAGYNEQFF. CDR3 coding DNA: TGTGCCAGCACCCCCATACAAGCGGGCTACAATGAGCAGTTCTTC.

The chain joins TRBV2 to TRBJ1-6; D unresolved. Germline lookup yields CDR1 SNHLY and CDR2 FYNNEI. The CDR3 has 13 residues. Trimming shortened V by 1 base and J by 9 bases, and 7 bases separated the two germline ends. CDR3: CASSEGPASPLHF. The CDR3 DNA is TGTGCCAGCAGTGAAGGGCCGGCTTCACCCCTCCACTTT. Using reference TRBV2 and TRBJ1-6 for the parts outside the CDR3, the full variable domain is EPEVTQTPSHQVTQMGQEVILRCVPISNHLYFYWYRQILGQKVEFLVSFYNNEISEKSEIFDDQFSVERPDGSNFTLKIRSTKLEDSAMYFCASSEGPASPLHFGNGTRLTVT.

The CDR3 region is CASRGLNTGELFF. The CDR3 DNA reads as TGTGCCAGCAGGGGACTGAACACCGGGGAGCTGTTTTTT. J is TRBJ2-2 and V is TRBV5-4, with D perhaps matching TRBD2 (6 bases). The CDR3 runs to 13 residues. CDR1 is SGHNT and CDR2 is YYREEE in the germline V gene (reference sequence). V gave up 5 bases and J gave up 1 base, with 6 bases separating them.

The rearrangement joins TRBV27 to TRBJ2-3; 16 bases are a match to TRBD2. The CDR3 runs to 21 residues. CDR1 is MNHEY and CDR2 is SMNVEV in the germline V gene (reference sequence). J was trimmed by 2 bases and V by 6 bases; bases with no gene match: 17. In DNA, the CDR3 is TGTGCCAGCAGCGACAGGCTCCCGGGACTAGCGGGGGGGGGCAACACAGATACGCAGTATTTT. Its translation: CASSDRLPGLAGGGNTDTQYF.

The DNA of the CDR3 is TGCGCCAGCAGCTTGGTGGGGATTAGCTATGGCTACACCTTC. Translated, it gives CASSLVGISYGYTF. The chain uses TRBV5-1 and TRBJ1-2, with D unclear. Germline assignment: CDR1 SGHRS and CDR2 YFSETQ. CDR3 size: 14 residues. The V and J ends lost 0 bases and 4 bases respectively, with 10 bases between them. Full variable domain (rest looked up from reference TRBV5-1 and TRBJ1-2): KAGVTQTPRYLIKTRGQQVTLSCSPISGHRSVSWYQQTPGQGLQFLFEYFSETQRNKGNFPGRFSGRQFSNSRSEMNVSTLELGDSALYLCASSLVGISYGYTFGSGTRLTVV.